The source of this T cell receptor (beta chain) is a study of blood T cell repertoires in COVID-19 (dated by TCRdb to 2019 to 2021). The study in broad terms: Samples covering the acute and convalescent phases of COVID-19 were provided by collaborators in the United States, Italy and Spain. The material from the prospective study consisted of cDNA or gDNA derived from T cells, B-cell-depleted T cells, or PBMCs. The dataset comprised deeply sampled blood TCRbeta repertoires from subjects exposed to, actively infected with, or recovered from COVID-19. The repertoires were made available in a free public database intended to serve as a resource for research on the immune response to SARS-CoV-2. The samples were drawn from two sources: the first 160 participants of the ongoing ImmuneRACE study, and 1,254 subjects contributed by 6 global collaborators. A de-identified subject ID, COVID-19 status, age in years and sex were almost always included in the sample metadata. Where available, HLA class I and class II types were obtained from metadata supplied by the sample provider rather than from assay-based typing. Here is what the overall study found, with its caveats: How much clinical and demographic metadata was included differed by source and by participant, and the metadata was provided uncurated.

A distance of 2 bases separates the germline ends of V and J, which lose 0 bases and 4 bases respectively. From the germline V gene, CDR1 is SGHRS and CDR2 is YFSETQ. From its cysteine to its phenylalanine, the CDR3 spans 11 amino acids. This entry keeps only the CDR3 DNA: 33 bases, framed from base 1. TCRbeta CDR3 regions were amplified from genomic DNA by means of the immunoSEQ Assay, a bias-controlled multiplex PCR. The original methods were these. Nucleated cell counts per sample were estimated from amplification of reference gene primers within the assay. Sequence reads were collapsed and filtered to measure the absolute abundance of every unique TCRbeta CDR3 rearrangement. Productive Simpson clonality was computed per sample as the square root of Simpson's diversity index over productive rearrangements. TCRdb's version of the immuneACCESS table is confined to in-frame rearrangements and falls short of the full clone set. An unresolved V gene accounts for under half of the shortfall where checked; the remainder is of unknown origin. D and trimming were read from the DNA, whereas the V and J calls and clone size are those reported in that table. The sample yields 120,000 to 150,000 clones; around four fifths were counted once. Of the sample, about 3% is held by the ten largest clones.

A word on this clone: Its antigen specificity is not known. Base qualities are not provided; no much larger clone lies one nucleotide away.

Collaborating institutions collected whole blood in K2EDTA tubes following their own protocols. Collaborator samples were shipped for TCRbeta analysis as frozen whole blood, isolated PBMCs, or DNA extracted from either sample type. The specimen sequenced was peripheral blood. The receptor was derived from a middle-aged woman with active or convalescent COVID-19. Recombination connected TRBV5-1 to TRBJ2-7, with the identity of the D gene unclear. The CDR3: CASSLAYEQYF. The sequenced DNA: TGCGCCAGCAGCTTGGCTTACGAGCAGTACTTC. With the portions outside the CDR3 filled from the reference TRBV5-1 and TRBJ2-7 genes, the complete variable region becomes KAGVTQTPRYLIKTRGQQVTLSCSPISGHRSVSWYQQTPGQGLQFLFEYFSETQRNKGNFPGRFSGRQFSNSRSEMNVSTLELGDSALYLCASSLAYEQYFGPGTRLTVT.